Each of the 24 T cell receptor beta chains below was sequenced from the same sample in a study of regulatory T cells in long-lasting Graves disease. RNA extracted from PBMCs served as the sequencing template. TCRdb reprocessed the reads via MiXCR and lists one record per CDR3 protein. This sample yields hundreds of distinct CDR3 sequences, of which about 90% are seen a single time; 15% belongs to the top ten. Sequencing was performed on peripheral blood mononuclear cells (PBMCs), taken with antithyroid drug treatment, in newly diagnosed or persistent Graves disease (not recorded which). The receptor set was obtained from a woman aged 25 to 45 with Graves disease.

Here the CDR3 DNA reads TGCGCCAGCAGCTTAACTAGCGGGAGCCCTCGCACAGATACGCAGTATTTT. Its protein is CASSLTSGSPRTDTQYF. The chain employs TRBV5-1 and TRBJ2-3; 11 positions match TRBD2. Germline V gene data show CDR1 as SGHRS and CDR2 as YFSETQ. With 2 bases clipped from V and 1 base from J, the junction kept 6 bases outside the gene matches. The CDR3 contains 17 residues. Full variable domain (outside the CDR3, taken from reference TRBV5-1 and TRBJ2-3): KAGVTQTPRYLIKTRGQQVTLSCSPISGHRSVSWYQQTPGQGLQFLFEYFSETQRNKGNFPGRFSGRQFSNSRSEMNVSTLELGDSALYLCASSLTSGSPRTDTQYFGPGTRLTVL.

The CDR3 DNA sequence: TGTGCCAGCAGCCCTCGAGGAACCTACGAGCAGTACTTC. Protein sequence: CASSPRGTYEQYF. The rearrangement links TRBV13 to TRBJ2-7; D remains ambiguous. This CDR3 spans 13 amino acids. V lost 5 bases, J lost 2 bases, and 10 bases lay in between. Per the germline V gene, CDR1 is PRHDT and CDR2 is FYEKMQ (reference sequence).

The chain uses TRBV24-1 and TRBJ2-2; D is undetermined. V lost 5 bases and J 4 bases, leaving 10 bases between the germline ends. The V gene's germline CDR1 is KGHDR and CDR2 SFDVKD. The CDR3 runs 14 residues. The CDR3, as DNA: TGTGCCACCAGTGGTTGGGGTGGCACCGGGGAGCTGTTTTTT. As protein: CATSGWGGTGELFF.

V and J are TRBV19 and TRBJ2-7, with D perhaps assigned TRBD1 or TRBD2 (5 bases each). With 5 bases removed from V and 2 bases from J, the gap between germline ends came to 19 bases. CDR1 is LNHDA, CDR2 SQIVND, per germline (reference sequence). The CDR3 has 16 residues. In nucleotides, the CDR3 is TGTGCCAGTAGTCTCGGGACGGGAACGGGGACCTACGAGCAGTACTTC. The encoded protein is CASSLGTGTGTYEQYF.

J is TRBJ2-2 and V is TRBV13, with TRBD1 as a possible D gene (6 bases). The germline CDR1 and CDR2 sequences are PRHDT and FYEKMQ (reference sequence). V was clipped by 6 bases and J by 4 bases, with 12 bases between them. The CDR3 has 14 residues. Here the CDR3 reads CASSQQGTTGELFF. In nucleotides, the CDR3 is TGTGCCAGCAGTCAACAGGGTACCACCGGGGAGCTGTTTTTT.

The genes are TRBV14 and TRBJ2-1; 10 nucleotides agree with TRBD2. CDR1 and CDR2 (germline): SGHDN, FVKESK. J was trimmed by 4 bases and V by 1 base; bases with no gene match: 4. The CDR3 has 16 amino acids. The CDR3: CASSQVGSGRYNEQFF. The CDR3 DNA follows: TGTGCCAGCAGCCAAGTTGGTAGCGGGAGGTACAATGAGCAGTTCTTC.

The rearrangement uses TRBV20-1 and TRBJ2-7, with TRBD2 matching over 10 bases. CDR1 and CDR2 (germline): DFQATT, SNEGSKA (reference sequence). V lost 0 bases to trimming and J lost 5 bases; unmatched junction nucleotides: 7. This CDR3 region has 15 residues. DNA of the CDR3: TGCAGTGCTAGAGATCGATTAGCGGGAGGTAACGAGCAGTACTTC. Translation: CSARDRLAGGNEQYF.

V gene TRBV28 combines with J gene TRBJ2-7; D gene uncertain. The V end lost 6 bases, the J end lost 1 base, and 10 bases lay between the germline ends. Germline lookup yields CDR1 MDHEN and CDR2 SYDVKM. The CDR3 runs 13 residues. In DNA, the CDR3 is TGTGCCAGCAGCCCAGCTATGTCCTACGAGCAGTACTTC. Its protein product is CASSPAMSYEQYF.

The chain employs TRBV12-3 or TRBV12-4 and TRBJ2-1; D is unresolved. The CDR3 is made up of 15 amino acids. V was cut by 11 bases and J by 2 bases, with 19 bases left in between. CDR3: CASFAGAGPYNEQFF. The DNA of the CDR3 is TGTGCCTCTTTCGCCGGAGCCGGACCCTACAATGAGCAGTTCTTC.

This chain uses TRBV18 with TRBJ2-1, with 12 bases identical to TRBD1. The CDR3 loop spans 17 amino acids. The germline gives CDR1 KGHSH, CDR2 LQKENI. The ends lost 2 bases at V and 8 bases at J; junction bases unmatched: 10. CDR3 nucleotides: TGTGCCAGCTCACCAGAATCAGGGACAGGGGGCTTATATGAGCAGTTCTTC. Amino acids: CASSPESGTGGLYEQFF. The full variable domain, rest sourced from reference TRBV18 and TRBJ2-1, is NAGVMQNPRHLVRRRGQEARLRCSPMKGHSHVYWYRQLPEEGLKFMVYLQKENIIDESGMPKERFSAEFPKEGPSILRIQQVVRGDSAAYFCASSPESGTGGLYEQFFGPGTRLTVL.

V usage is TRBV10-3 and J usage is TRBJ2-3, with 10 bases that match TRBD2. In germline, CDR1 is ENHRY, CDR2 SYGVKD. The length of the CDR3 is 15 residues. Trimming at V came to 4 bases and at J to 2 bases, leaving 3 bases not matched to a gene. CDR3 sequence (DNA): TGTGCCATCAGTGGTCTAGCGGGAGCCACAGATACGCAGTATTTT. Residues: CAISGLAGATDTQYF.

This chain connects TRBV18 to TRBJ1-5; 9 bases align to TRBD1. CDR1 KGHSH and CDR2 LQKENI come from the germline V gene. V trimming: 6 bases; J trimming: 5 bases; junction bases outside the gene matches: 8. The CDR3 consists of 15 residues. CDR3 nucleotide sequence: TGTGCCAGCTCTCAGGACAGGGGCTCCTATCAGCCCCAGCATTTT. This codes for CASSQDRGSYQPQHF.

J is TRBJ2-3 and V is TRBV6-1; D is perhaps TRBD2 (6 bases). The V and J ends lost 6 bases and 9 bases respectively, with 19 bases between them. Germline CDR1 reads MNHNS; CDR2 reads SASEGT. CDR3 length: 14 residues. CDR3 coding DNA: TGTGCCAGCAGCCCGGACGCGGAGGGGAGGACGCAGTATTTT. Its translation is CASSPDAEGRTQYF.

The chain is built from TRBV24-1 and TRBJ2-2; D not certain. Germline V gene sequence: CDR1 KGHDR, CDR2 SFDVKD. This CDR3 contains 14 residues. The ends were cut back, 0 bases at V and 3 bases at J, with 4 bases in the middle. In DNA, the CDR3 is TGTGCCACCAGTGATTTGACGGACACCGGGGAGCTGTTTTTT. Encoded protein: CATSDLTDTGELFF.

This sequence joins TRBV27 and TRBJ2-3; D is possibly TRBD1 or TRBD2 (6 bases each). From germline, CDR1 is MNHEY and CDR2 SMNVEV (reference sequence). The ends were cut back, 2 bases at V and 6 bases at J, with 15 bases in the middle. The CDR3 runs to 15 residues. CDR3 in amino acids: CASSLQRGGLDTQYF. CDR3 bases: TGTGCCAGCAGTTTACAGCGAGGGGGGCTGGATACGCAGTATTTT.

A note on this clonotype: Without the conserved terminal phenylalanine or tryptophan, this CDR3 likely stems from a read error. The gene calls are TRBV4-2 and TRBJ1-2, with D possibly being TRBD1 (6 bases). Germline loops: CDR1 LGHNA, CDR2 YNFKEQ. Trimming cost V 4 bases and J 5 bases, with 14 bases left between them. The CDR3 sequence is 14 residues long. CDR3 loop: CASSRGAASYGYTS. CDR3 bases: TGTGCCAGCAGCCGGGGGGCGGCGAGTTATGGCTACACCTCC.

This chain uses TRBV6-1 with TRBJ2-7; no definite D call. The ends were cut back, 6 bases at V and 2 bases at J, with 17 bases in the middle. Germline V gene lookup returns CDR1 MNHNS and CDR2 SASEGT. The length of the CDR3 is 15 residues. CDR3 loop: CASRPALGLAYEQYF. CDR3 nucleotides: TGTGCCAGCAGGCCTGCCCTCGGGCTAGCCTACGAGCAGTACTTC.

CDR3 sequence reads: CATSRTGRDNQPQHF. The CDR3 bases are TGTGCCACCAGCAGGACAGGGAGGGACAATCAGCCCCAGCATTTT. The gene calls are TRBV15 and TRBJ1-5, with 7 bases that match TRBD1. Trimming removed 3 bases from V and 3 bases from J; junction bases left unmatched: 5. CDR3 size: 15 residues. CDR1 is LNHNV, CDR2 YYDKDF, per germline (reference sequence).

This clonotype was picked up a small number of times. The chain has TRBV6-4 and TRBJ2-2, with D unresolved. The CDR3 has 15 amino acids. V was shortened by 3 bases and J by 7 bases, with 15 bases between the two germline ends. From germline, CDR1 is MRHNA and CDR2 SNTAGT. In DNA form, the CDR3 reads TGTGCCAGCAGTGAGGCGACCGACTCGGGCGGGGAGCTGTTTTTT. As protein: CASSEATDSGGELFF.

This rearrangement joins TRBV24-1 to TRBJ2-5; 7 nucleotides line up with TRBD1. Germline V gene data show CDR1 as KGHDR and CDR2 as SFDVKD. The length of the CDR3 is 13 residues. The ends lost 2 bases at V and 9 bases at J; junction bases unmatched: 5. The CDR3 coding sequence is TGTGCCACCAGTGATTGGACAGGTTCGGCCCAGTACTTC. This encodes CATSDWTGSAQYF.

This clonotype was found a few times. The chain joins TRBV6-1 to TRBJ2-7; TRBD2 might be the D (6 bases). The CDR3 is made up of 15 amino acids. The germline V gene encodes CDR1 MNHNS and CDR2 SASEGT. The germline V and J ends were trimmed by 1 base and 2 bases, with 12 bases remaining between them. This CDR3 is CASSEEVSGAYEQYF. DNA of the CDR3: TGTGCCAGCAGTGAAGAGGTTAGCGGAGCCTACGAGCAGTACTTC.

The chain joins TRBV7-8 to TRBJ1-5; D is unresolved. The CDR3 sequence is 13 residues long. Germline V gene data show CDR1 as SGHVS and CDR2 as FQNEAQ. Trimming took 4 bases from V and 1 from J, leaving 5 bases between them. The CDR3 DNA reads as TGTGCCAGCAGCTACCGAAGCAATCAGCCCCAGCATTTT. Translation: CASSYRSNQPQHF.

The chain is built from TRBV6-5 and TRBJ2-5, with TRBD1 identical over 7 bases. The CDR3 consists of 14 residues. The trim removed 10 bases at V and 5 bases at J, leaving 13 bases unmatched. Germline V gene sequence: CDR1 MNHEY, CDR2 SVGAGI. CDR3 bases: TGTGCCACTACAGCGAAGGGGGCTCGGGAGACCCAGTACTTC. This sequence encodes CATTAKGARETQYF.

The rearrangement uses TRBV7-9 and TRBJ2-1, with TRBD2 identical over 11 bases. Germline loops: CDR1 SEHNR, CDR2 FQNEAQ (reference sequence). This CDR3 is 16 amino acids long. J lost 7 bases, V lost 6 bases, and 11 bases had no gene match. The CDR3 loop is CASRQSLAGVRNEQFF. CDR3 sequence (DNA): TGTGCCAGCAGGCAATCACTAGCGGGAGTTCGGAATGAGCAGTTCTTC.